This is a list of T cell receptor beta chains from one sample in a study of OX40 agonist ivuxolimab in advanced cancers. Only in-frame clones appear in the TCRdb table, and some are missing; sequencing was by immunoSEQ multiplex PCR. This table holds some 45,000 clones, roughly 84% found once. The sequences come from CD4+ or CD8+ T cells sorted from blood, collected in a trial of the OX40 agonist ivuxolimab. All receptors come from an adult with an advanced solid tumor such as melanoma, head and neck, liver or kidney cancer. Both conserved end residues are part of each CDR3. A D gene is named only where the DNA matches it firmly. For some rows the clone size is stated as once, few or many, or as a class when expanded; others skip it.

cdr3_aa: CASSPSIRNSPLHF
cdr3_nt: TGTGCCAGCTCACCATCTATCCGTAATTCACCCCTCCACTTT
v_call: TRBV18
d_call: .
j_call: TRBJ1-6
clone_size: few

cdr3_aa: CASSSATGMGAGYTF
cdr3_nt: TGCGCCAGCAGTTCTGCTACAGGGATGGGGGCTGGCTACACCTTC
v_call: TRBV5-1
d_call: .
j_call: TRBJ1-2
clone_size: .

cdr3_aa: CASSGGVGANVLTF
cdr3_nt: TGTGCCAGCAGCGGCGGTGTGGGGGCCAACGTCCTGACTTTC
v_call: TRBV7-9
d_call: .
j_call: TRBJ2-6
clone_size: .

cdr3_aa: CASSPGLAGAHEQYF
cdr3_nt: TGTGCCAGCAGCCCCGGACTAGCGGGAGCCCACGAGCAGTACTTC
v_call: TRBV11-2
d_call: TRBD2
j_call: TRBJ2-7
clone_size: once

cdr3_aa: CASSAGANYGYTF
cdr3_nt: TGTGCCAGCAGTGCCGGGGCTAACTATGGCTACACCTTC
v_call: TRBV6-1
d_call: .
j_call: TRBJ1-2
clone_size: .

cdr3_aa: CASSSSGRGPNQPQHF
cdr3_nt: TGTGCCAGCAGCTCCTCGGGTAGGGGGCCCAATCAGCCCCAGCATTTT
v_call: TRBV7-2
d_call: TRBD1
j_call: TRBJ1-5
clone_size: .

cdr3_aa: CASSYSVNTEAFF
cdr3_nt: TGTGCCAGCAGTTACTCAGTGAACACTGAAGCTTTCTTT
v_call: TRBV6-5
d_call: .
j_call: TRBJ1-1
clone_size: few

cdr3_aa: CASSQEGDGTGGPLSSYNEQFF
cdr3_nt: TGCGCCAGCAGCCAAGAGGGGGACGGGACGGGAGGGCCTTTGAGCTCCTACAATGAGCAGTTCTTC
v_call: TRBV4-1
d_call: TRBD2
j_call: TRBJ2-1
clone_size: .

cdr3_aa: CASIPGGNTEAFF
cdr3_nt: TGTGCCAGCATCCCAGGGGGGAACACTGAAGCTTTCTTT
v_call: TRBV7-9
d_call: TRBD1
j_call: TRBJ1-1
clone_size: few

cdr3_aa: CASSPRIAGSYEQYF
cdr3_nt: TGTGCCAGCAGCCCCCGGATAGCGGGGTCCTACGAGCAGTACTTC
v_call: TRBV7-9
d_call: TRBD2
j_call: TRBJ2-7
clone_size: .

cdr3_aa: CASSFTGTGGGEKLFF
cdr3_nt: TGTGCCAGCAGCTTTACCGGGACAGGGGGCGGTGAAAAACTGTTTTTT
v_call: TRBV7-9
d_call: TRBD1
j_call: TRBJ1-4
clone_size: .

cdr3_aa: CASRDTLTTSYGYTF
cdr3_nt: TGTGCCAGCAGGGACACCCTAACCACTAGCTATGGCTACACCTTC
v_call: TRBV6-1
d_call: .
j_call: TRBJ1-2
clone_size: .

cdr3_aa: CASTAKGTEAFF
cdr3_nt: TGTGCCAGCACCGCTAAGGGCACTGAAGCTTTCTTT
v_call: TRBV6-5
d_call: .
j_call: TRBJ1-1
clone_size: .

cdr3_aa: CASSLGGGETDTQYF
cdr3_nt: TGTGCCAGCAGCTTGGGGGGGGGAGAGACAGATACGCAGTATTTT
v_call: TRBV5-4
d_call: TRBD2
j_call: TRBJ2-3
clone_size: .

cdr3_aa: CASSPSGSGDTQYF
cdr3_nt: TGTGCCAGCAGTCCTAGCGGGAGCGGTGATACGCAGTATTTT
v_call: TRBV11-2
d_call: TRBD2
j_call: TRBJ2-3
clone_size: .

cdr3_aa: CASSFSGGMGANTEAFF
cdr3_nt: TGCGCCAGCAGCTTTTCCGGGGGAATGGGCGCGAACACTGAAGCTTTCTTT
v_call: TRBV5-1
d_call: .
j_call: TRBJ1-1
clone_size: medium-sized

cdr3_aa: CAISGTGFNNQPQHF
cdr3_nt: TGTGCCATCAGTGGGACAGGCTTTAACAATCAGCCCCAGCATTTT
v_call: TRBV10-3
d_call: TRBD1
j_call: TRBJ1-5
clone_size: .

cdr3_aa: CASSLSSMNTEAFF
cdr3_nt: TGTGCCAGCAGCTTATCATCCATGAACACTGAAGCTTTCTTT
v_call: TRBV11-2
d_call: .
j_call: TRBJ1-1
clone_size: few

cdr3_aa: CAISESSGLPGVEQYF
cdr3_nt: TGTGCCATCAGTGAGTCCTCAGGGCTTCCTGGTGTAGAGCAGTACTTC
v_call: TRBV10-3
d_call: .
j_call: TRBJ2-7
clone_size: .

cdr3_aa: CASSPGLAGAKDTQYF
cdr3_nt: TGTGCCAGCAGCCCAGGACTAGCGGGAGCCAAAGATACGCAGTATTTT
v_call: TRBV7-7
d_call: TRBD2
j_call: TRBJ2-3
clone_size: .

cdr3_aa: CATSRVYEKLFF
cdr3_nt: TGTGCCACCAGCAGAGTTTACGAAAAACTGTTTTTT
v_call: TRBV15
d_call: .
j_call: TRBJ1-4
clone_size: .

cdr3_aa: CASSYEPDGDRGKYNEQFF
cdr3_nt: TGCGCCAGCAGTTACGAACCTGATGGAGACAGGGGCAAATACAATGAGCAGTTCTTC
v_call: TRBV5-1
d_call: TRBD1
j_call: TRBJ2-1
clone_size: .

cdr3_aa: CASSLLAGTDTQYF
cdr3_nt: TGTGCCAGCAGCTTACTAGCGGGCACAGATACGCAGTATTTT
v_call: TRBV11-3
d_call: TRBD2
j_call: TRBJ2-3
clone_size: .